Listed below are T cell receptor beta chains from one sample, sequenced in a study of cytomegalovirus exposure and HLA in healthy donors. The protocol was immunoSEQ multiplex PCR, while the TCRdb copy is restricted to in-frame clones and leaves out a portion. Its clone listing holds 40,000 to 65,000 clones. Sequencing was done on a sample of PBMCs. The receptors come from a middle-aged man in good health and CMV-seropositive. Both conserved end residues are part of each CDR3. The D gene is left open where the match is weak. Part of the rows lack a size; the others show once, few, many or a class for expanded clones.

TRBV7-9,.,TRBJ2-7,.,CASSPPGVPYEQYF,TGTGCCAGCAGCCCCCCAGGGGTCCCCTACGAGCAGTACTTC
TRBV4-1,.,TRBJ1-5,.,CASSQGTGDGQPQHF,TGCGCCAGCAGCCAAGGAACTGGTGACGGGCAGCCCCAGCATTTT
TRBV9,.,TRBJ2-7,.,CASSVGAGSYEQYF,TGTGCCAGCAGCGTCGGGGCGGGGTCCTACGAGCAGTACTTC
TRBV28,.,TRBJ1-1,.,CASSLTGVTEAFF,TGTGCCAGCAGTTTAACGGGGGTCACTGAAGCTTTCTTT
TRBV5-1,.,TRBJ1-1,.,CASSLAQSNTEAFF,TGCGCCAGCAGCTTGGCCCAGTCGAACACTGAAGCTTTCTTT
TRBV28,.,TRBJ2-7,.,CASSFPWGGLYEQYF,TGTGCCAGCAGTTTCCCCTGGGGGGGCTTGTACGAGCAGTACTTC
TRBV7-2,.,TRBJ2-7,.,CASSRTEGYEQYF,TGTGCCAGCAGCCGGACAGAGGGTTACGAGCAGTACTTC
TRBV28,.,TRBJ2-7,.,CASNPGALGYEQYF,TGTGCCAGCAACCCAGGGGCCCTCGGCTACGAGCAGTACTTC
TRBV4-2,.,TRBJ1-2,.,CASSQDGAYGYTF,TGTGCCAGCAGCCAAGATGGGGCTTATGGCTACACCTTC
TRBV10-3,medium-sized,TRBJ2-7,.,CATQGQGNEQYF,TGTGCCACCCAAGGGCAGGGAAACGAGCAGTACTTC
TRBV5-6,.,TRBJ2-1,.,CASSSERVGWTEQFF,TGTGCCAGCAGCTCAGAGAGGGTGGGGTGGACTGAGCAGTTCTTC
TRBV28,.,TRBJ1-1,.,CASTTMGGTEAFF,TGTGCCAGCACCACTATGGGGGGGACTGAAGCTTTCTTT
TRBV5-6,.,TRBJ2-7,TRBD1,CASSTGQGFAYEQYF,TGTGCCAGCAGCACTGGACAGGGCTTCGCCTACGAGCAGTACTTC
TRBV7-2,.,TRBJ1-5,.,CASSSQEAQPQHF,TGTGCCAGCAGCTCACAGGAAGCTCAGCCCCAGCATTTT
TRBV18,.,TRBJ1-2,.,CASSPGPELGYTF,TGTGCCAGCTCACCGGGGCCAGAACTGGGCTACACCTTC
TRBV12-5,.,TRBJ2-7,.,CASGLGTAEQYF,TGTGCTAGTGGTTTGGGCACTGCCGAGCAGTACTTC
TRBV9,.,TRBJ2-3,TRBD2,CASSAWDYPLTDTQYF,TGTGCCAGCAGCGCATGGGACTACCCGCTTACAGATACGCAGTATTTT
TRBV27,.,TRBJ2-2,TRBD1,CASSQQPGQGITGELFF,TGTGCCAGCAGTCAACAACCGGGACAGGGCATCACCGGGGAGCTGTTTTTT
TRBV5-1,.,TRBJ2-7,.,CASSLNGRTPAYEQYF,TGCGCCAGCAGCTTGAACGGCCGGACTCCAGCCTACGAGCAGTACTTC
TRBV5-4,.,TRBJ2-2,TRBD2,CASSLMGGAGELFF,TGTGCCAGCAGCTTGATGGGGGGGGCCGGGGAGCTGTTTTTT
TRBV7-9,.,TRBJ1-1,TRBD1,CASSLGGSTNTEAFF,TGTGCCAGCAGCCTAGGGGGCTCTACGAACACTGAAGCTTTCTTT
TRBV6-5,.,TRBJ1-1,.,CASSYTSGHNTEAFF,TGTGCCAGCAGTTATACCTCCGGACATAACACTGAAGCTTTCTTT
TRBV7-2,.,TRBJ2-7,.,CASSLNIEQYF,TGTGCCAGCAGCTTAAATATCGAGCAGTACTTC
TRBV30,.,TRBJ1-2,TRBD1,CAWSNTGGKGYTF,TGTGCCTGGAGTAATACAGGGGGCAAGGGCTACACCTTC
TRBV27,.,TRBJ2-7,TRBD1,CASSSHRTGGDEQYF,TGTGCCAGCAGTTCTCACCGGACAGGGGGCGACGAGCAGTACTTC
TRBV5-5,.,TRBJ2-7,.,CASSQGPRYEQYF,TGTGCCAGCAGCCAGGGGCCCCGCTACGAGCAGTACTTC
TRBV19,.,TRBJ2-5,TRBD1,CASSPPRGRGETQYF,TGTGCCAGTAGCCCTCCCAGGGGGCGCGGAGAGACCCAGTACTTC
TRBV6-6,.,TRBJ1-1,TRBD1,CASTQPGGVGAFF,TGTGCCAGCACCCAACCAGGGGGCGTGGGGGCTTTCTTT
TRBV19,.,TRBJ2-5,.,CASSRTSLDGTQYF,TGTGCCAGTAGTCGGACAAGTTTAGATGGGACCCAGTACTTC
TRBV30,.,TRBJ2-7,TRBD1,CAMGQGNSYEQYF,TGTGCCATGGGACAGGGGAACTCCTACGAGCAGTACTTC
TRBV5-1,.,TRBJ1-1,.,CASSREGGAVAFF,TGCGCCAGCAGCCGGGAAGGGGGAGCCGTAGCTTTCTTT
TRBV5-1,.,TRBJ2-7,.,CASSFVGGAPEQYF,TGCGCCAGCAGCTTCGTGGGGGGGGCCCCCGAGCAGTACTTC
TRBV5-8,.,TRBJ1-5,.,CASSLRGYSNQPQHF,TGTGCCAGCAGCTTGAGGGGTTATAGCAATCAGCCCCAGCATTTT
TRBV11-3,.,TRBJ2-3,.,CASSPPRADTQYF,TGTGCCAGCAGCCCCCCTAGAGCAGATACGCAGTATTTT
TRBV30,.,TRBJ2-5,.,CAWSVLRETQYF,TGTGCCTGGAGTGTACTGAGAGAGACCCAGTACTTC
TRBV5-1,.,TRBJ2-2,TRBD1,CASRPTGGNTGELFF,TGCGCCAGCCGACCAACAGGGGGTAACACCGGGGAGCTGTTTTTT
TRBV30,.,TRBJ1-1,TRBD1,CAWSVGGASTEAFF,TGTGCCTGGAGCGTAGGGGGCGCGAGCACTGAAGCTTTCTTT
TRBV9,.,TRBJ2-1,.,CASSLEYEEQFF,TGTGCCAGCAGCCTGGAGTACGAGGAGCAGTTCTTC
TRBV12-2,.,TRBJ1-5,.,CASRLVLGEGDRRFNQPQHF,TGTGCAAGTCGCTTAGTCTTAGGGGAGGGGGACAGGAGGTTTAATCAGCCCCAGCATTTT
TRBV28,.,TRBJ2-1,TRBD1,CASGQVNEQFF,TGTGCCAGTGGACAGGTCAATGAGCAGTTCTTC
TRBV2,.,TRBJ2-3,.,CASLFGLGGSTDTQYF,TGTGCCAGCCTGTTCGGACTAGGGGGGAGCACAGATACGCAGTATTTT
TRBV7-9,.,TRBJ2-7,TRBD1,CASSSQGASSTEQYF,TGTGCCAGCAGCTCCCAGGGGGCCTCCTCCACCGAGCAGTACTTC
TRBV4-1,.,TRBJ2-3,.,CASSGGPTGSTDTQYF,TGCGCCAGCAGCGGAGGCCCCACGGGAAGCACAGATACGCAGTATTTT
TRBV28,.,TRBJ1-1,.,CASSLPHNMAAFF,TGTGCCAGCAGTTTACCCCACAATATGGCAGCTTTCTTT
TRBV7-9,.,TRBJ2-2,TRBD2,CASSFQAGLGRELFF,TGTGCCAGCAGCTTTCAAGCGGGGCTCGGTCGGGAGCTGTTTTTT
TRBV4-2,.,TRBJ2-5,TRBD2,CASSQGGGQETQYF,TGTGCCAGCAGCCAAGGCGGGGGGCAAGAGACCCAGTACTTC
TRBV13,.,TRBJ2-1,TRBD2,CASSFMGGYNEQFF,TGTGCCAGCAGCTTCATGGGGGGGTACAATGAGCAGTTCTTC
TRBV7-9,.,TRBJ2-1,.,CAERGGTDNANEQFF,TGTGCCGAGAGGGGCGGGACGGACAATGCCAATGAGCAGTTCTTC
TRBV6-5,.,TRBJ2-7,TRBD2,CASSSERGEHYEQYF,TGTGCCAGCAGTTCCGAGCGGGGGGAACACTACGAGCAGTACTTC